The 4 T cell receptor beta chains below come from one sample, sequenced in a study of OX40 agonist ivuxolimab in advanced cancers. The repertoire was sequenced with immunoSEQ multiplex PCR; TCRdb's copy has only in-frame clones and lacks some. Found here are roughly 62,000 clones, approximately 84% of them singletons; the top ten hold 4% to 6%. The source was CD4+ or CD8+ T cells sorted from blood, collected in a trial of the OX40 agonist ivuxolimab. These receptors were obtained from an adult with an advanced solid tumor such as melanoma, head and neck, liver or kidney cancer.

J is TRBJ2-1 and V is TRBV7-3; 9 nucleotides line up with TRBD2. The V segment lost 2 bases and the J segment 5 bases; nucleotides outside the gene matches: 13. The CDR3 runs to 18 residues. The germline gives CDR1 SGHTA, CDR2 FQGTGA. The CDR3 region is CASSLRSGSSTGDNEQFF. CDR3 sequence (DNA): TGTGCCAGCAGCTTACGTAGCGGGAGTTCCACCGGGGACAATGAGCAGTTCTTC. Supplemented by reference TRBV7-3 and TRBJ2-1, the full variable domain reads GAGVSQTPSNKVTEKGKYVELRCDPISGHTALYWYRQSLGQGPEFLIYFQGTGAADDSGLPNDRFFAVRPEGSVSTLKIQRTERGDSAVYLCASSLRSGSSTGDNEQFFGPGTRLTVL.

This chain links TRBV28 with TRBJ2-1, with TRBD2 as a possible D gene (5 bases). The germline CDR1 and CDR2 sequences are MDHEN and SYDVKM. The length of the CDR3 is 15 residues. V was shortened by 8 bases and J by 3 bases, with 17 bases between the two germline ends. The CDR3 reads CASRSLSEGYNEQFF. The CDR3 DNA follows: TGTGCCAGCCGCAGTTTATCAGAGGGCTACAATGAGCAGTTCTTC.

V usage is TRBV4-3 and J usage is TRBJ1-5, with TRBD1 matching 8 bases. There are 15 residues in the CDR3. Germline CDR1 LGHNA, CDR2 YSLEER. Losses at the gene ends were 0 bases for V and 6 bases for J; bases not matched to a gene: 4. The CDR3 loop reads CASSQETGVSQPQHF. The CDR3 DNA is TGCGCCAGCAGCCAAGAGACAGGGGTAAGTCAGCCCCAGCATTTT.

The V gene is TRBV7-8, the J gene TRBJ1-2; no firm D call. Germline V gene sequence: CDR1 SGHVS, CDR2 FQNEAQ. V lost 5 bases and J 7 bases, leaving 11 bases between the germline ends. This CDR3 has 12 amino acids. DNA of the CDR3: TGTGCCAGCAGCCCCAGCGGAGGTGGCTACACCTTC. Protein sequence: CASSPSGGGYTF.